This TCR beta chain was observed in a study of patients and donors after allogeneic stem cell transplantation. V dropped 6 bases and J dropped 5 bases, with 22 bases sitting between them. The CDR3 has 16 amino acids. TCRdb called the RT-PCR reads again in MiXCR, with one record for every CDR3 protein. The profile shows 800,000 to 1,000,000 distinct CDR3 sequences, more than 15% of them singletons. Sequencing used blood, either unsorted or a sorted T cell fraction (not recorded which). The source is a human donor who was either an allogeneic HSCT recipient or a stem cell or donor lymphocyte infusion donor (not recorded which). It is not recorded whose cells these are; they may come from a transplant donor. The chain uses TRBV12-3 or TRBV12-4 and TRBJ1-1; D is ambiguous. The CDR3 region has the DNA TGTGCCAGCAGCCCGTTTGGAGCGATTGAACGGACTGAAGCTTTCTTT. Translating gives CASSPFGAIERTEAFF.